The subject of this entry is one T cell receptor beta chain. These data originate in a study of blood T cell repertoires in COVID-19. Turning to the study itself: Collection of acute and convalescent COVID-19 samples took place in the United States, Italy and Spain.

V was clipped by 3 bases and J by 9 bases; unmatched bases: 6. The germline CDR1 and CDR2 sequences are MNHEY and SMNVEV (reference sequence). The CDR3 is 15 amino acids. Profiled with immunoSEQ multiplex PCR; TCRdb holds only in-frame clones, not every one. The sample has about 91,000 clones, approximately 77% seen once. The source material was peripheral blood. The chain has TRBV27 and TRBJ2-6; 9 nucleotides align to TRBD1. This clonotype was sampled from a woman over 75 with acute or convalescent COVID-19. Here the CDR3 DNA reads TGTGCCAGCAGTTTCGCACAGGGGGCCCGCAACGTCCTGACTTTC. This encodes CASSFAQGARNVLTF.